Each of the 19 T cell receptor beta chains below was sequenced from the same sample in a study of identical twins. TCRdb passed the 5' RACE reads through MiXCR, listing each CDR3 protein once. The sample holds about 520,000 distinct CDR3 sequences, about 20% seen once. These data were also filed under a second study, of T cells expressing NK-cell markers.

Input material: CD4+ T cells sorted from blood. The receptor set was obtained from a woman aged 18-35 years in good health.

The chain recombines TRBV5-1 with TRBJ2-5, with TRBD1 matching over 7 bases. From germline, CDR1 is SGHRS and CDR2 YFSETQ. The CDR3 extends over 18 amino acids. Germline trimming cut 0 bases from V and 3 bases from J; bases unmatched to any gene: 14. DNA of the CDR3: TGCGCCAGCAGCTTGGGGCCCAGGCAACTCGGGACAGAAGAGACCCAGTACTTC. As protein: CASSLGPRQLGTEETQYF.

This clonotype was seen only once. The rearrangement links TRBV28 to TRBJ2-1; D is perhaps TRBD1 or TRBD2 (5 bases each). Germline assignment: CDR1 MDHEN and CDR2 SYDVKM. Trimming took off 10 bases at V and 5 bases at J, with 18 bases between the two ends. This CDR3 is 14 amino acids long. CDR3 amino acids: CATGRTTAHNEQFF. CDR3 DNA sequence: TGTGCCACAGGGAGAACCACCGCCCACAATGAGCAGTTCTTC.

V gene TRBV25-1 combines with J gene TRBJ2-1; 8 positions agree with TRBD2. Germline loops: CDR1 MGHDK, CDR2 SYGVNS. The trim removed 7 bases at V and 6 bases at J, leaving 5 bases unmatched. The CDR3 contains 13 residues. The CDR3 is CASTSGRFNEQFF. DNA for the CDR3: TGTGCCAGCACCAGCGGGAGATTCAATGAGCAGTTCTTC.

This clonotype has only a few counts. The rearrangement links TRBV5-6 to TRBJ2-6; D is unresolved. Germline values: CDR1 SGHDT, CDR2 YYEEEE. This CDR3 comprises 15 residues. Trimming removed 0 bases from V and 3 bases from J, with 7 bases in between. Here the CDR3 DNA reads TGTGCCAGCAGCTTGGCGCCGGATGGGGCCAACGTCCTGACTTTC. Translated: CASSLAPDGANVLTF.

V gene TRBV6-2 or TRBV6-3 combines with J gene TRBJ2-2; D is perhaps TRBD1 (6 bases). The V and J ends lost 6 bases and 0 bases respectively, with 14 bases between them. The CDR3 totals 16 residues. Germline CDR1 MNHEY, CDR2 SVGEGT. CDR3 sequence (DNA): TGTGCCAGCAGGGCCGACAGGCTCGCGAACACCGGGGAGCTGTTTTTT. It codes for CASRADRLANTGELFF.

The chain's CDR3 is CASSLIPGPQLEVEQFF. CDR3 DNA sequence: TGTGCCAGCAGCTTAATTCCCGGGCCTCAGCTGGAGGTCGAGCAGTTCTTC. The V gene is TRBV7-3, the J gene TRBJ2-1; the D gene is possibly TRBD2 (5 bases). Germline values: CDR1 SGHTA, CDR2 FQGTGA. The CDR3 covers 17 residues. V was shortened by 1 base and J by 10 bases, with 23 bases between the two germline ends. The full variable domain, its missing parts supplied by reference TRBV7-3 and TRBJ2-1, is GAGVSQTPSNKVTEKGKYVELRCDPISGHTALYWYRQSLGQGPEFLIYFQGTGAADDSGLPNDRFFAVRPEGSVSTLKIQRTERGDSAVYLCASSLIPGPQLEVEQFFGPGTRLTVL.

V is TRBV12-3 or TRBV12-4 and J is TRBJ1-2, with D possibly matching TRBD1 (5 bases). V shed 1 base and J shed 4 bases, with 10 bases lying between them. The CDR3 has 14 amino acids. CDR3 nucleotides: TGTGCCAGCAGTTTAGGCCAGGGCTTCTATGGCTACACCTTC. Translation gives CASSLGQGFYGYTF.

V usage is TRBV3-1 and J usage is TRBJ2-1, with D perhaps TRBD1 (6 bases). Germline V gene data show CDR1 as LGHDT and CDR2 as YNNKEL (reference sequence). This CDR3 region has 14 residues. The V and J ends lost 7 bases and 0 bases respectively, with 10 bases between them. The CDR3 DNA reads as TGTGCCAGCATGAGGGGGAGCTCCTACAATGAGCAGTTCTTC. It translates to CASMRGSSYNEQFF.

CDR3: CASSYSTSGMETQYF. The CDR3 DNA reads as TGTGCCAGCAGTTACTCGACCTCGGGTATGGAGACCCAGTACTTC. This chain connects TRBV6-5 to TRBJ2-5; D gene uncertain. Germline V gene lookup returns CDR1 MNHEY and CDR2 SVGAGI. There are 15 residues in the CDR3. With 0 bases removed from V and 5 bases from J, the gap between germline ends came to 13 bases.

This clonotype was seen many times. V usage is TRBV5-1 and J usage is TRBJ1-1; weak D call: TRBD1 (5 bases). Trimming removed 4 bases from V and 5 bases from J, with 12 bases in between. Germline-derived CDR1 and CDR2 are SGHRS and YFSETQ. This CDR3 contains 13 residues. In nucleotides, the CDR3 is TGCGCCAGCAGCACCGCCGAGGGGACTGAAGCTTTCTTT. This gives the protein CASSTAEGTEAFF.

The V and J genes are TRBV20-1 and TRBJ2-5; D unresolved. CDR1 and CDR2 (germline): DFQATT, SNEGSKA (reference sequence). The CDR3 is 12 amino acids. Trimming took off 5 bases at V and 3 bases at J, with 10 bases between the two ends. The CDR3 region has the DNA TGCAGTGCTTCCTCTCAGGAAGAGACCCAGTACTTC. Translating it yields CSASSQEETQYF.

There are many counts of this clonotype. CDR3 in amino acids: CASSLPGTYEQYF. The CDR3 DNA sequence: TGTGCCAGCAGTTTACCTGGAACCTACGAGCAGTACTTC. The rearrangement joins TRBV12-3 or TRBV12-4 to TRBJ2-7; D is unclear. The V gene lost 2 bases and the J gene lost 2 bases, with 7 bases spanning the gap. This CDR3 contains 13 residues.

The J gene is TRBJ2-1, the V gene TRBV29-1, with TRBD2 matching over 15 bases. This CDR3 contains 14 residues. The V gene's germline CDR1 is SQVTM and CDR2 ANQGSEA. The V and J ends lost 4 bases and 8 bases, in that order; junction bases with no gene match: 3. CDR3 nucleotide sequence: TGCAGCGTTGGGACTAGCGGGAGGGCCCATGAGCAGTTCTTC. It encodes CSVGTSGRAHEQFF.

The chain employs TRBV9 and TRBJ1-3; 8 positions match TRBD1. Germline CDR1 is SGDLS and CDR2 is YYNGEE. The V segment lost 0 bases and the J segment 4 bases; nucleotides outside the gene matches: 6. There are 16 residues in the CDR3. The CDR3 loop is CASSVAGTGSGNTIYF. CDR3 coding DNA: TGTGCCAGCAGCGTAGCAGGGACAGGATCGGGAAACACCATATATTTT. The full variable domain, rest sourced from reference TRBV9 and TRBJ1-3, is DSGVTQTPKHLITATGQRVTLRCSPRSGDLSVYWYQQSLDQGLQFLIQYYNGEERAKGNILERFSAQQFPDLHSELNLSSLELGDSALYFCASSVAGTGSGNTIYFGEGSWLTVV.

This clonotype was detected a few times. The rearrangement uses TRBV10-3 and TRBJ1-6; D gene ambiguous. CDR1 is ENHRY, CDR2 SYGVKD, per germline. The CDR3 is made up of 12 amino acids. The V and J ends lost 4 bases and 8 bases respectively, with 6 bases between them. The CDR3 DNA reads as TGTGCCATCAGTGTCAACGATTCACCCCTCCACTTT. Translated: CAISVNDSPLHF.

The chain has TRBV24-1 and TRBJ2-5; a weak D match, TRBD2 (5 bases). This CDR3 contains 15 residues. V was trimmed by 9 bases and J by 2 bases, leaving 18 bases between them. Germline V gene lookup returns CDR1 KGHDR and CDR2 SFDVKD. The CDR3 is CATPWIKTGQETQYF. The DNA for the CDR3 is TGTGCCACCCCATGGATTAAAACGGGACAAGAGACCCAGTACTTC.

The chain joins TRBV20-1 to TRBJ2-5; D possibly uses TRBD1 or TRBD2 (6 bases each). V lost 5 bases to trimming and J lost 5 bases, with 15 bases between them. CDR1 and CDR2 (germline): DFQATT, SNEGSKA (reference sequence). The CDR3 contains 13 residues. The CDR3 loop is CSARGGLGETQYF. In nucleotides, the CDR3 is TGCAGTGCTCGAGGGGGGTTAGGCGAGACCCAGTACTTC.

This chain links TRBV19 with TRBJ2-3; no firm D call. This CDR3 is 12 amino acids long. Germline-derived CDR1 and CDR2 are LNHDA and SQIVND (reference sequence). V lost 7 bases and J lost 8, with 13 bases in between. The CDR3 loop reads CASNQLAGTQYF. The CDR3 DNA follows: TGTGCCAGTAATCAACTCGCCGGTACGCAGTATTTT.

V and J are TRBV3-1 and TRBJ2-5; D is unclear. Per the germline V gene, CDR1 is LGHDT and CDR2 is YNNKEL (reference sequence). The V gene lost 0 bases and the J gene lost 2 bases, with 13 bases spanning the gap. This CDR3 has 16 amino acids. CDR3 DNA: TGTGCCAGCAGCCAAGATATTGGCGGACGACAAGAGACCCAGTACTTC. Protein product: CASSQDIGGRQETQYF.